The 21 T cell receptor beta chains reported below all come from one sample, sequenced in a study of response to subunit inactivated influenza vaccine. TCRdb recomputed calls from the RT-PCR reads with MiXCR, one row per CDR3 protein. The table lists 650,000 to 800,000 distinct CDR3 sequences, approximately 14% of them singletons. The material sequenced was PBMCs from blood, taken around 14 days before vaccination. The receptors derive from a man aged 50-59 years who received an inactivated influenza vaccine.

This chain joins TRBV6-1 and TRBJ2-3, with D perhaps given as TRBD1 or TRBD2 (5 bases each). Germline V gene sequence: CDR1 MNHNS, CDR2 SASEGT. This CDR3 is built from 14 residues. Trimming stripped 6 bases from V and 10 bases from J, with 20 bases between. This CDR3 is CASSVNGDGASQYF. Here the CDR3 DNA reads TGTGCCAGCAGCGTGAATGGCGACGGGGCCTCGCAGTATTTT.

The V and J genes are TRBV29-1 and TRBJ1-2; no firm D call. The germline gives CDR1 SQVTM, CDR2 ANQGSEA. Trimming took off 3 bases at V and 7 bases at J, with 0 bases between the two ends. This CDR3 spans 8 amino acids. CDR3: CSVDGYTF. CDR3 sequence (DNA): TGCAGCGTTGATGGCTACACCTTC.

This clonotype was picked up a small number of times. The chain has TRBV6-1 and TRBJ2-1; TRBD1 is a possible D gene (6 bases). Germline values: CDR1 MNHNS, CDR2 SASEGT. The CDR3 is made up of 16 amino acids. Trimming took 5 bases from V and 7 from J, leaving 21 bases between them. CDR3 DNA: TGTGCCAGCAGTACGGGACAAGCTGTTACTCCAAATGAGCAGTTCTTC. Translated, it gives CASSTGQAVTPNEQFF.

This clonotype was recorded only once. The V and J genes are TRBV12-3 or TRBV12-4 and TRBJ2-7; D possibly uses TRBD1 or TRBD2 (5 bases each). The ends were cut back, 5 bases at V and 5 bases at J, with 22 bases in the middle. This CDR3 spans 16 amino acids. CDR3 coding DNA: TGTGCCAGCAGTACCAGCTGGTCAGAGGGGACCCACGAGCAGTACTTC. It translates to CASSTSWSEGTHEQYF.

The chain joins TRBV29-1 to TRBJ2-2; D gene ambiguous. The CDR3 extends over 12 amino acids. Germline V gives CDR1 SQVTM, CDR2 ANQGSEA. The CDR3: CSHPTQTGELFF. The CDR3 coding sequence is TGCAGTCATCCGACCCAGACCGGGGAGCTGTTTTTT.

This sequence joins TRBV7-8 and TRBJ2-3, with TRBD2 matching 11 bases. V was clipped by 5 bases and J by 0 bases; unmatched bases: 13. This CDR3 comprises 19 residues. Germline V gene lookup returns CDR1 SGHVS and CDR2 FQNEAQ. The CDR3 DNA reads as TGTGCCAGCAGCCCTTGGAGGGTAGCGGGGGGGCCTAGCACAGATACGCAGTATTTT. Amino acid sequence: CASSPWRVAGGPSTDTQYF.

The chain joins TRBV12-3 or TRBV12-4 to TRBJ2-3, with D perhaps being TRBD1 or TRBD2 (5 bases each). V lost 2 bases and J lost 6, with 12 bases in between. CDR3 length: 14 residues. CDR3 region: CASSLRGVRDTQYF. CDR3 DNA sequence: TGTGCCAGCAGTTTAAGAGGGGTGCGTGATACGCAGTATTTT.

This chain connects TRBV3-1 to TRBJ2-5; no definite D call. Trimming cost V 5 bases and J 5 bases, with 9 bases left between them. This CDR3 region has 12 residues. Germline V gene data show CDR1 as LGHDT and CDR2 as YNNKEL (reference sequence). The CDR3 here is CASSGSLETQYF. For the CDR3, the DNA is TGTGCCAGCAGCGGATCTCTGGAGACCCAGTACTTC.

The V and J genes are TRBV18 and TRBJ2-7; weak D call: TRBD2 (6 bases). CDR1 and CDR2 (germline): KGHSH, LQKENI. Trimming took off 5 bases at V and 5 bases at J, with 16 bases between the two ends. The CDR3 covers 14 residues. The CDR3 sequence: CASSSGRGSHEQYF. CDR3 nucleotides: TGTGCCAGCTCATCAGGGCGGGGTTCCCACGAGCAGTACTTC.

The V call is TRBV28, the J call TRBJ2-7; 9 bases line up with TRBD2. Germline values: CDR1 MDHEN, CDR2 SYDVKM. With V trimmed by 5 bases and J by 7 bases, 15 bases remained unmatched. The CDR3 length is 16 residues. As DNA, the CDR3 is TGTGCCAGCAGTCCCCATGGGATAGCGGGGGCGCCTGAGCAGTACTTC. Its protein is CASSPHGIAGAPEQYF.

This rearrangement joins TRBV6-1 to TRBJ1-6; 8 nucleotides line up with TRBD1. Losses at the gene ends were 6 bases for V and 2 bases for J; bases not matched to a gene: 6. Germline V gives CDR1 MNHNS, CDR2 SASEGT. The CDR3 totals 16 residues. CDR3 residues: CASSQQGGTYNSPLHF. The CDR3 region has the DNA TGTGCCAGCAGCCAACAGGGGGGAACCTATAATTCACCCCTCCACTTT.

V is TRBV20-1 and J is TRBJ2-2; either TRBD1 or TRBD2 may fit D (5 bases each). The CDR3 runs to 15 residues. Germline CDR1 DFQATT, CDR2 SNEGSKA (reference sequence). V was shortened by 0 bases and J by 1 base, with 9 bases between the two germline ends. The CDR3 is CSARDPGGNTGELFF. CDR3 bases: TGCAGTGCTAGAGATCCTGGGGGGAACACCGGGGAGCTGTTTTTT.

This clonotype was detected ten times or more. This chain links TRBV12-3 or TRBV12-4 with TRBJ2-2; D is unresolved. Trimming took off 5 bases at V and 6 bases at J, with 10 bases between the two ends. The CDR3 length is 13 residues. The CDR3 nucleotides read TGTGCCAGCAGTCCCTTAGGGTCCGGGGAGCTGTTTTTT. This codes for CASSPLGSGELFF.

Of note for this clonotype: One end of the junction does not line up with germline, which may come from a read error. The rearrangement joins TRBV4-1 to TRBJ2-3; no definite D call. CDR1 and CDR2 (germline): MGHRA, YSYEKL. The CDR3 extends over 15 amino acids. The CDR3 bases are TGCGCCAGCACCCAAGGAGCCTCTAGCACAGATACGCAGTATTTT. Its translation: CASTQGASSTDTQYF.

The chain links TRBV28 to TRBJ2-5; D is unresolved. Germline CDR1 reads MDHEN; CDR2 reads SYDVKM. The CDR3 runs to 14 residues. Trimming cost V 2 bases and J 5 bases, with 12 bases left between them. The CDR3 bases are TGTGCCAGCAGTTTAGGCCGGGTTAGGGAGACCCAGTACTTC. Translation gives CASSLGRVRETQYF.

The V and J genes are TRBV28 and TRBJ2-5; no clear D gene. CDR3 length: 14 amino acids. The V end was cut by 5 bases, the J end by 2 bases, with 12 bases between. Germline V gives CDR1 MDHEN, CDR2 SYDVKM. This CDR3 reads CASSGIIKQETQYF. The CDR3 coding sequence is TGTGCCAGCAGTGGAATCATAAAACAAGAGACCCAGTACTTC.

This clonotype has at least ten counts. V gene TRBV28 combines with J gene TRBJ2-1; D might be TRBD2 (5 bases). The CDR3 covers 14 residues. Germline V gene sequence: CDR1 MDHEN, CDR2 SYDVKM. Trimming shortened V by 6 bases and J by 0 bases, and 9 bases separated the two germline ends. CDR3 in amino acids: CASRRRSSYNEQFF. The CDR3 DNA is TGTGCCAGCAGGAGGAGGAGCTCCTACAATGAGCAGTTCTTC.

This clonotype was found a few times. The CDR3 nucleotides read TGCAGCGTTGATACCAACGACAGGCAAGGGGGAAGCGGCTACACCTTC. Protein sequence: CSVDTNDRQGGSGYTF. V and J are TRBV29-1 and TRBJ1-2; tentatively, D is TRBD1 (6 bases). The CDR3 spans 16 residues. Germline V gene data show CDR1 as SQVTM and CDR2 as ANQGSEA. Trimming cost V 3 bases and J 8 bases, with 25 bases left between them.

This clonotype was counted only a few times. This rearrangement joins TRBV12-3 or TRBV12-4 to TRBJ1-4, with D maybe TRBD1 (6 bases). The ends were cut back, 4 bases at V and 5 bases at J, with 17 bases in the middle. This CDR3 contains 16 residues. CDR3 region: CASSSMPGTPNEKLFF. The CDR3 nucleotides read TGTGCCAGCAGTTCCATGCCCGGGACACCAAATGAAAAACTGTTTTTT.

This clonotype turned up a few times. CDR3 sequence: CASTQKQPDTQYF. The CDR3 DNA reads as TGTGCCAGCACCCAAAAACAGCCAGATACGCAGTATTTT. The V call is TRBV6-6, the J call TRBJ2-3; D not certain. The V end lost 7 bases, the J end lost 4 bases, and 12 bases lay between the germline ends. The CDR3 sequence is 13 residues long. Germline CDR1 reads MNHNY; CDR2 reads SVGAGI (reference sequence).

The rearrangement links TRBV20-1 to TRBJ2-7; TRBD1 agrees at 7 bases. Trimming cost V 4 bases and J 4 bases; bases outside gene matches: 4. Germline CDR1 and CDR2: DFQATT and SNEGSKA (reference sequence). This CDR3 is built from 12 residues. CDR3 loop: CSATPGQYEQYF. In DNA, the CDR3 is TGCAGTGCTACCCCGGGACAGTACGAGCAGTACTTC.